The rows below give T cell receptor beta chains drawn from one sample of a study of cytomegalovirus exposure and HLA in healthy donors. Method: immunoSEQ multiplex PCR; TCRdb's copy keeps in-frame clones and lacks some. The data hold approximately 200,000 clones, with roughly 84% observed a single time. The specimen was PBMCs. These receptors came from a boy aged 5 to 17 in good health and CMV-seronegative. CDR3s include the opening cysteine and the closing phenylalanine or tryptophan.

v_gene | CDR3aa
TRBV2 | CASSDRGRGNTIYF
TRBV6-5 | CASSYQNHNEQFF
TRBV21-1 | CASTKLAASISNNEQFF
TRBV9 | CASSKDRDREKLFF
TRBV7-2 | CASSSPQGFIVYGYTF
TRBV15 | CATSRRSGGTSTDTQYF
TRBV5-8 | CATRGWGTDTQYF
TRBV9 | CASSYDSYGYTF
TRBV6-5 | CASSQGVGNQPQHF
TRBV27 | CASSLWATGVSIAGVSYNEQFF
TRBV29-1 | CSVVGVAEAFF
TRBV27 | CASIRGVGGTAFGTEAFF
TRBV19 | CASSNGITPKNIQYF
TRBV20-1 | CSARGGTEQFF
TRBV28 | CASSYDRASNQPQHF
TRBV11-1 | CASSLELAGVGEQFF
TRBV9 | CASSVRQGNVNEQFF
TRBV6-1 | CASSEKTIQGRNEKLFF
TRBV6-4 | CASSAEGTSGELFF
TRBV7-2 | CASSLEASGLVGEQYF
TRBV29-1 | CSVEVRDTGNTIYF
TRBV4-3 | CASSQAPAGPNSPLHF
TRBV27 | CASSLAGFVEQYF
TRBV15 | CATSREEWNQPQHF
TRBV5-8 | CASSLTGLEQFF
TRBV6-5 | CASSHGGNQPQHF
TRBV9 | CASSVPGEQFF
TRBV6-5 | CASSYGSGGRETQYF
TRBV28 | CASSTRRESLYEQYF
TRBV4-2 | CASSQGIRGDAYEQYF
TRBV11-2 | CASSLARQGPNSPLHF
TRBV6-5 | CASSYEVHGEKLFF
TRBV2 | CASSRPGIRGNTIYF
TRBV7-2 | CASSLSNEQYF
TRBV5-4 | CASPPRRGGNQPQHF
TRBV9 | CASSVGLAMITDTQYF
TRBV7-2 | CASSLVGGGSTDTQYF
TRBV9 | CASSVSGVHNEQFF
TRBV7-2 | CASTFGENSPLHF
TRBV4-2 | CASSQVMRGEQFF
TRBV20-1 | CSARDLGYTF
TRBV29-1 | CSVSQGGTGELFF